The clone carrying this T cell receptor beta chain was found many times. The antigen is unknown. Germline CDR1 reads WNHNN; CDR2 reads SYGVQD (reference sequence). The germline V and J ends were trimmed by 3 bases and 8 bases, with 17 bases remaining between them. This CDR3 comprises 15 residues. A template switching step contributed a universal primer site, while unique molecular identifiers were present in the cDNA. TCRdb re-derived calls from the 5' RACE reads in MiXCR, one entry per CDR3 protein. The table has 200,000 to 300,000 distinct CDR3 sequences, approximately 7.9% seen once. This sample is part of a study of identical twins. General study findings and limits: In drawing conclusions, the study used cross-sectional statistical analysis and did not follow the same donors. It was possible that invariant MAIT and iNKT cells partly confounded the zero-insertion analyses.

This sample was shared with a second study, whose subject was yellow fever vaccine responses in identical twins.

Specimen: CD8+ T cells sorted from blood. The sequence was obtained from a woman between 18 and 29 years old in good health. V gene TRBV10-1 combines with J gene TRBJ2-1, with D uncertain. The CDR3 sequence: CASSDWLTPVDEQFF. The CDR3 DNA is TGCGCCAGCAGTGACTGGCTCACCCCAGTGGATGAGCAGTTCTTC.